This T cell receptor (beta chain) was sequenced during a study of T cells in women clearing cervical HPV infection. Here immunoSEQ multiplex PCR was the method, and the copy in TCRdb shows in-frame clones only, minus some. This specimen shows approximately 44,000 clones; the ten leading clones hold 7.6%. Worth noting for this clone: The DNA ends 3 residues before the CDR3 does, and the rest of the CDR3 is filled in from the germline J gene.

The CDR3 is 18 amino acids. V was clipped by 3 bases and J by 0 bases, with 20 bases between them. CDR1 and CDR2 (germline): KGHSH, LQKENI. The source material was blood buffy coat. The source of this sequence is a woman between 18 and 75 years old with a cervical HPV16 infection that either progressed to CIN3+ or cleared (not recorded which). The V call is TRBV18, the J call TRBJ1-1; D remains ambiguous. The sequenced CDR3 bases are TGTGCCAGCTCACCGCCTATGAAAATCGGCAGGATGAACACTGAA. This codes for CASSPPMKIGRMNTE. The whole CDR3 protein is CASSPPMKIGRMNTEAFF.